This TCR beta chain is from a study of T cells after yellow fever vaccination. Note on this clonotype: The antigen is not known.

TCRdb itself ran the 5' RACE reads through MiXCR, one entry per CDR3 protein. Counted here are hundreds of thousands of distinct CDR3 sequences, around 3.6% occurring once; the ten biggest clones make up about a quarter. Germline values: CDR1 SGHRS, CDR2 YFSETQ. The CDR3 totals 14 residues. V was pared by 3 bases and J by 6 bases, with 14 bases between. Study-wide results and limits: Clones from primary vaccination mostly reappeared after the booster (approximately 95% CD4, approximately 86% CD8). A small share of clonotypes appeared in both CD4 and CD8 compartments.

The receptor comes from a man younger than 35 who received the YFV17D yellow fever vaccine. The sequenced sample was PBMCs, obtained on the day of the yellow fever booster vaccination. The J gene is TRBJ2-3, the V gene TRBV5-1; D is undetermined. As DNA, the CDR3 is TGCGCCAGCAGCTCTGGTGGGTTGGTGGATACGCAGTATTTT. Translated, it gives CASSSGGLVDTQYF.